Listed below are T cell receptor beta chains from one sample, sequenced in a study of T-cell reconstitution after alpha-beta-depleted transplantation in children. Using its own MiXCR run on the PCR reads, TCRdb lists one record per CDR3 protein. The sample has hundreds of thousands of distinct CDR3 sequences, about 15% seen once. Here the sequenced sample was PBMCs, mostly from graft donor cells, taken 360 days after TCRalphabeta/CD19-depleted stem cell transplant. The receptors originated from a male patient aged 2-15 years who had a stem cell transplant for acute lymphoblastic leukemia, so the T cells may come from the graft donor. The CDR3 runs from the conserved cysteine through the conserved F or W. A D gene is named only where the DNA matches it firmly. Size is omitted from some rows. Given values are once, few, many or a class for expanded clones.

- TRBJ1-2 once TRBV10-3 CAISGLESPYGYTF TGTGCCATCAGTGGCCTGGAGAGTCCTTATGGCTACACCTTC
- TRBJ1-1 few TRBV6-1 CASSEVYGQFKMNTEAFF TGTGCCAGCAGTGAAGTCTATGGACAGTTCAAAATGAACACTGAAGCTTTCTTT
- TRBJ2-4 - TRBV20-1 CSAVRHENIQYF TGCAGTGCTGTCCGCCACGAAAACATTCAGTACTTC
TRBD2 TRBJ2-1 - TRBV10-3 CAISESGLAGAIEQFF TGTGCCATCAGTGAGTCGGGACTAGCGGGGGCAATCGAGCAGTTCTTC
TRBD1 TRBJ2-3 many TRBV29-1 CSVEEGGYTDTQYF TGCAGCGTTGAAGAAGGGGGCTACACAGATACGCAGTATTTT
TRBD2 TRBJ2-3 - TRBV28 CASSLFTGTSKISTDTQYF TGTGCCAGCAGTTTATTCACCGGGACTAGCAAGATTAGCACAGATACGCAGTATTTT
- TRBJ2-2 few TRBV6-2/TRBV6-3 CASSYSSQGTGELFF TGTGCCAGCAGTTACTCGAGTCAAGGAACCGGGGAGCTGTTTTTT
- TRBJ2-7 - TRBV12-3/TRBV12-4 CASSLTDTDYEQYF TGTGCCAGCAGCCTCACGGACACTGACTACGAGCAGTACTTC
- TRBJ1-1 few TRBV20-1 CSARGEDTEAFF TGCAGTGCCCGCGGGGAGGACACTGAAGCTTTCTTT
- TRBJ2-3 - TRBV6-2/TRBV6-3 CASSSRDSTDTQYF TGTGCCAGCAGTTCGCGGGACAGCACAGATACGCAGTATTTT
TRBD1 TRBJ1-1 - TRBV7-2 CASSYRQGGTEAFF TGTGCCAGCAGCTACCGACAGGGAGGAACTGAAGCTTTCTTT
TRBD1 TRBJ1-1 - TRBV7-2 CASSLAAGQGALRTEAFF TGTGCCAGCAGCTTAGCCGCCGGACAGGGCGCTTTAAGGACTGAAGCTTTCTTT
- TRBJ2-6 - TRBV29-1 CSVGTSGAGANVLTF TGCAGCGTTGGCACGTCAGGGGCAGGGGCCAACGTCCTGACTTTC
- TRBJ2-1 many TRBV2 CASMDRSSYNEQFF TGTGCCAGCATGGACCGTAGCTCCTACAATGAGCAGTTCTTC
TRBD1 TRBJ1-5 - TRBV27 CASGDRARPQHF TGTGCCAGCGGGGACAGGGCTCGGCCCCAGCATTTT